These 19 T cell receptor beta chains share one sample of origin, sequenced in a study of T cell changes during pregnancy in multiple sclerosis. Clones were read by immunoSEQ multiplex PCR, and TCRdb kept only the in-frame ones, dropping some. The sample shows 55,000 to 75,000 clones, 91% of them seen only once. The starting material was peripheral blood, obtained in the third trimester of pregnancy. These receptors were taken from a female donor in good health, enrolled as a control in a pregnancy study.

The chain carries TRBV7-9 and TRBJ2-5; maybe TRBD2 (5 bases). In germline, CDR1 is SEHNR, CDR2 FQNEAQ (reference sequence). This CDR3 spans 13 amino acids. V dropped 5 bases and J dropped 5 bases, with 12 bases sitting between them. The CDR3 reads CASSRPGGETQYF. CDR3 nucleotides: TGTGCCAGCAGCCGACCGGGCGGGGAGACCCAGTACTTC.

The chain combines TRBV21-1 with TRBJ2-1; the D call in the table, TRBD2, was not verified against the DNA. TRBV21-1 is an annotated pseudogene. CDR3 length: 13 residues. In DNA form, the CDR3 reads TGTGCCAGCAGCGTCCTACTGAGATCTGGGCAGTTCTTC. Amino acids: CASSVLLRSGQFF.

The rearrangement links TRBV29-1 to TRBJ2-5; possibly TRBD1 for D (7 bases). The CDR3 sequence is 13 residues long. In germline, CDR1 is SQVTM, CDR2 ANQGSEA. V dropped 4 bases and J dropped 4 bases, with 13 bases sitting between them. CDR3 sequence reads: CSVVTGRGETQYF. The CDR3 bases are TGCAGCGTTGTGACAGGGCGGGGAGAGACCCAGTACTTC.

The chain is built from TRBV2 and TRBJ2-5; tentatively, D is TRBD1 (6 bases). The CDR3 extends over 18 amino acids. V dropped 2 bases and J dropped 2 bases, with 21 bases sitting between them. Germline V CDR1 and CDR2: SNHLY, FYNNEI. CDR3: CASSEPGWGTSQQETQYF. In DNA form, the CDR3 reads TGTGCCAGCAGTGAACCAGGGTGGGGGACAAGCCAACAAGAGACCCAGTACTTC. Complete variable domain (other parts from reference TRBV2 and TRBJ2-5): EPEVTQTPSHQVTQMGQEVILRCVPISNHLYFYWYRQILGQKVEFLVSFYNNEISEKSEIFDDQFSVERPDGSNFTLKIRSTKLEDSAMYFCASSEPGWGTSQQETQYFGPGTRLLVL.

This chain joins TRBV11-2 and TRBJ2-7, with a tentative D call TRBD2 (6 bases). The CDR3 runs to 17 residues. Between the trimmed V and J ends, which lost 5 bases and 9 bases, there was a span of 29 bases. Germline CDR1 SGHAT, CDR2 FQNNGV. As DNA, the CDR3 is TGTGCCAGCAGCCCTCTCCGGAGGATAGCGGTACGCTTAGGGCAGTACTTC. This encodes CASSPLRRIAVRLGQYF.

The chain joins TRBV4-1 to TRBJ2-7; TRBD2 aligns across 7 bases. This CDR3 is built from 16 residues. Germline V gene lookup returns CDR1 MGHRA and CDR2 YSYEKL. V lost 1 base and J lost 2; bases outside the gene matches: 8. CDR3 amino acids: CASSQAASGETYEQYF. The CDR3 DNA reads as TGCGCCAGCAGCCAAGCGGCGAGCGGGGAAACCTACGAGCAGTACTTC.

This clone was observed once. CDR3 nucleotide sequence: TGCAGTGCCACGACACAAGAGACCCAGTACTTC. Amino acid sequence: CSATTQETQYF. This chain uses TRBV20-1 with TRBJ2-5; D is unclear. This CDR3 is built from 11 residues. Germline assignment: CDR1 DFQATT and CDR2 SNEGSKA (reference sequence). The germline V and J ends were trimmed by 6 bases and 2 bases, with 7 bases remaining between them.

The J gene is TRBJ2-7, the V gene TRBV19; D is perhaps TRBD1 (7 bases). Trimming shortened V by 4 bases and J by 2 bases, and 12 bases separated the two germline ends. The CDR3 length is 14 residues. Germline V gene data show CDR1 as LNHDA and CDR2 as SQIVND (reference sequence). CDR3 DNA: TGTGCCAGTAGTAGGCGGGACAGCCCCTACGAGCAGTACTTC. Protein product: CASSRRDSPYEQYF.

The rearrangement links TRBV28 to TRBJ2-2; D not resolved. Germline-derived CDR1 and CDR2 are MDHEN and SYDVKM. The CDR3 is 13 amino acids. V lost 6 bases and J 7 bases, leaving 12 bases between the germline ends. In nucleotides, the CDR3 is TGTGCCAGCAGGTATCAAGCCGGCGGGGAGCTGTTTTTT. Its protein is CASRYQAGGELFF. Full variable domain (remainder filled in from reference TRBV28 and TRBJ2-2): DVKVTQSSRYLVKRTGEKVFLECVQDMDHENMFWYRQDPGLGLRLIYFSYDVKMKEKGDIPEGYSVSREKKERFSLILESASTNQTSMYLCASRYQAGGELFFGEGSRLTVL.

The chain carries TRBV29-1 and TRBJ2-1; 8 bases map to TRBD1. The CDR3 spans 12 residues. V gave up 7 bases and J gave up 8 bases; unmatched junction bases: 7. Per the germline V gene, CDR1 is SQVTM and CDR2 is ANQGSEA. DNA of the CDR3: TGCAGCGCCGAACAGGGGGTCGATGAGCAGTTCTTC. Its protein is CSAEQGVDEQFF.

The chain couples TRBV29-1 to TRBJ2-3, with TRBD1 as a possible D gene (5 bases). The CDR3 sequence is 13 residues long. V lost 4 bases, J lost 0 bases, and 8 bases lay in between. CDR1 and CDR2 (germline): SQVTM, ANQGSEA. CDR3: CSVGQSSTDTQYF. DNA of the CDR3: TGCAGCGTTGGACAGTCTAGCACAGATACGCAGTATTTT.

This clone was found a few times. This chain links TRBV6-4 with TRBJ2-2; 10 bases map to TRBD2. Germline CDR1 MRHNA, CDR2 SNTAGT. The CDR3 has 15 amino acids. V gave up 5 bases and J gave up 6 bases; unmatched junction bases: 6. In DNA, the CDR3 is TGTGCCAGCAGTAGTAGCGGGAGGAGCCCCGGGGAGCTGTTTTTT. Translation gives CASSSSGRSPGELFF.

This clone was recorded only once. CDR3 sequence (DNA): TGTGCCAGCAGTCCTCCATCAGGGGGCAGGGCGGGGGTCACAGATACGCAGTATTTT. Encoded protein: CASSPPSGGRAGVTDTQYF. J is TRBJ2-3 and V is TRBV2, with a tentative D call TRBD1 (8 bases). Trimming pared 5 bases from V and 2 bases from J, leaving 26 bases between. This CDR3 has 19 residues. CDR1 and CDR2 from the germline V gene are SNHLY and FYNNEI.

The chain recombines TRBV25-1 with TRBJ2-6; tentatively, D is TRBD1 (6 bases). The CDR3 loop spans 14 amino acids. Trimming cost V 6 bases and J 2 bases, with 8 bases left between them. Per germline, CDR1 MGHDK and CDR2 SYGVNS. CDR3 coding DNA: TGTGCCAGCAGGGCAGGGGCTGGGGCCAACGTCCTGACTTTC. Amino acid sequence: CASRAGAGANVLTF.

The chain employs TRBV6-4 and TRBJ1-6; the D gene is possibly TRBD1 (6 bases). This CDR3 contains 14 residues. Trimming shortened V by 2 bases and J by 13 bases, and 15 bases separated the two germline ends. Germline V gene lookup returns CDR1 MRHNA and CDR2 SNTAGT. The DNA for the CDR3 is TGTGCCAGCAGTGACGGTAGCGAGGGGGAGCCCCTCCACTTT. It yields the protein CASSDGSEGEPLHF.

V and J are TRBV19 and TRBJ2-3; D is unclear. CDR1 and CDR2 (germline): LNHDA, SQIVND (reference sequence). The CDR3 runs to 14 residues. Trimming took 3 bases from V and 0 from J, leaving 7 bases between them. This CDR3 is CASSMTTSTDTQYF. CDR3 in DNA: TGTGCCAGTAGTATGACAACCAGCACAGATACGCAGTATTTT.

The V gene is TRBV15, the J gene TRBJ2-7; D remains ambiguous. The CDR3 has 11 residues. V was trimmed by 8 bases and J by 3 bases, leaving 8 bases between them. Looked up from germline, CDR1 is LNHNV and CDR2 is YYDKDF (reference sequence). DNA of the CDR3: TGTGCCACCGGGCAGAACTACGAGCAGTACTTC. It translates to CATGQNYEQYF.

This chain connects TRBV19 to TRBJ2-5; a weak D match, TRBD1 (5 bases). The V end lost 5 bases, the J end lost 3 bases, and 7 bases lay between the germline ends. The CDR3 loop spans 12 amino acids. In germline, CDR1 is LNHDA, CDR2 SQIVND (reference sequence). The CDR3 nucleotides read TGTGCCAGTAGTGCAGGGAAAGAGACCCAGTACTTC. Protein: CASSAGKETQYF.

The rearrangement joins TRBV28 to TRBJ2-3, with TRBD2 identical over 7 bases. The CDR3 runs 16 residues. V lost 2 bases and J lost 0; bases outside the gene matches: 5. Germline V gene lookup returns CDR1 MDHEN and CDR2 SYDVKM. The CDR3 sequence is CASSLPWGGSTDTQYF. In DNA form, the CDR3 reads TGTGCCAGCAGTTTACCATGGGGGGGGAGCACAGATACGCAGTATTTT.